The TCR beta chain described here comes from a study of shared clonotypes between healthy human individuals. Notes on the study in general: Despite large depth, sorted-subset datasets appeared incompletely sequenced. In general, naive subsets displayed greater estimated richness than memory subsets did. Donors were few, which limited the genetic and exposure-history diversity represented.

The CDR3 extends over 16 amino acids. Losses at the gene ends were 6 bases for V and 9 bases for J; bases not matched to a gene: 13. The V gene's germline CDR1 is MDHEN and CDR2 SYDVKM. Note on this clone: Its antigen is currently unknown.

The repertoire was sequenced with immunoSEQ multiplex PCR; TCRdb's copy has only in-frame clones and lacks some. The sample consists of roughly 680,000 clones, 72% of them appearing once. From CD4+ cells came CD45RA+ naive and CD45RA-negative memory subsets. Source material: memory CD4+ T cells sorted from blood. This sample's subset: CD45RA-negative fraction. This clonotype originated in a woman aged 30 to 39 in good health. V usage is TRBV28 and J usage is TRBJ1-5; TRBD1 aligns across 11 bases. The CDR3 region has the DNA TGTGCCAGCAGGCCCGGGACAGGGGGTATGAAGTGGCCCCAGCATTTT. Amino acids: CASRPGTGGMKWPQHF.